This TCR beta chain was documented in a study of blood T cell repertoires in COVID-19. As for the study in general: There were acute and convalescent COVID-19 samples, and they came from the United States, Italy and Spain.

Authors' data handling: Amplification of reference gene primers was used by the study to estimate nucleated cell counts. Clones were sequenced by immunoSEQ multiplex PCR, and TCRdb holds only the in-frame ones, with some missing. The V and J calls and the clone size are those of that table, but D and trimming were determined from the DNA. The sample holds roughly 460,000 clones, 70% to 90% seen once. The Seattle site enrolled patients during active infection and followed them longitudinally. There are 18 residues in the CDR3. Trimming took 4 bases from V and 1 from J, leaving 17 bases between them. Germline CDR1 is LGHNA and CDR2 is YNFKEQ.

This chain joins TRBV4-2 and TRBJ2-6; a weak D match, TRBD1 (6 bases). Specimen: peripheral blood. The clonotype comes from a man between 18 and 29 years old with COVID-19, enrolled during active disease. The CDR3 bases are TGTGCCAGCAGCCGAACCCGGGACACATTATCTGGGGCCAACGTCCTGACTTTC. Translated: CASSRTRDTLSGANVLTF.